This T cell receptor beta chain was identified during a study of control samples from healthy donors and cancer patients (dated by TCRdb to the early 2020s). In the case of this clone: This clone's antigen is unknown. Within one base of it there is no much larger clone, and no base qualities were kept.

Library creation used the immunoSEQ multiplex PCR assay. Not all clones reach the TCRdb copy of this immuneACCESS table, which keeps in-frame sequences only. Checked studies attribute under half of the gap to unresolved V genes and leave the rest unexplained. The sample table records 85,000 to 100,000 clones; approximately 95% of these occur just once. The ten largest account for 8% of the sample. Reading from cysteine to phenylalanine, the CDR3 counts 14 amino acids. The retained sequence is limited to the CDR3, 42 bases, with the frame set at the first base. V was cut back by 3 bases and J by 2 bases, leaving a gap of 11 bases between them. CDR1 is given as LNHDA and CDR2 as SQIVND, both from the germline V gene (reference sequence).

The chain is encoded by TRBV19 joined to TRBJ2-7; there is no confident call for the D gene. The sequence was obtained from a young man in good health. Sequenced: blood. The CDR3 is CASSMAGSTYEQYF. The DNA is TGTGCCAGTAGTATGGCTGGCAGCACCTACGAGCAGTACTTC.